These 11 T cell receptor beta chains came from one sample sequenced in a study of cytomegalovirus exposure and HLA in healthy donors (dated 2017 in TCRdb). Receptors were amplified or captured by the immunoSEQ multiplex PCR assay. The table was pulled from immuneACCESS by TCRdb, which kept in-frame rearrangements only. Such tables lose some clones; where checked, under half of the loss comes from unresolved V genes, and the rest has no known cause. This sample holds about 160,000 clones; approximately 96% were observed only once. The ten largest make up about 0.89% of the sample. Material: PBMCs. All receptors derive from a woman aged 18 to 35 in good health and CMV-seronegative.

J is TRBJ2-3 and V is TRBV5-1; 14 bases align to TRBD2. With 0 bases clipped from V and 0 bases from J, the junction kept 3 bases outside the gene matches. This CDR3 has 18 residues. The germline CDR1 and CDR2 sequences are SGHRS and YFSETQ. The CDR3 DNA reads TGCGCCAGCAGCTTGGGGACTAGCGGGGGGTTTAGCACAGATACGCAGTATTTT. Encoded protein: CASSLGTSGGFSTDTQYF.

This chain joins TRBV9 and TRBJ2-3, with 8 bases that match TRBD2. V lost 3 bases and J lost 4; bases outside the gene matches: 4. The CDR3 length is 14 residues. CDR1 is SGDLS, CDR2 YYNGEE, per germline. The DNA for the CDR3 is TGTGCCAGCAGCGCTGCGGGGGGCTCAGATACGCAGTATTTT. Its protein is CASSAAGGSDTQYF.

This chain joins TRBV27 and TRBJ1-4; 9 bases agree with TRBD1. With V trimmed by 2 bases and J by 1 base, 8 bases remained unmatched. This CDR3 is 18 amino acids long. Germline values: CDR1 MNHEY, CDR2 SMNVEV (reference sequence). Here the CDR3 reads CASSLRHRGRLTNEKLFF. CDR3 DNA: TGTGCCAGCAGTTTAAGACACAGGGGGCGTTTAACTAATGAAAAACTGTTTTTT.

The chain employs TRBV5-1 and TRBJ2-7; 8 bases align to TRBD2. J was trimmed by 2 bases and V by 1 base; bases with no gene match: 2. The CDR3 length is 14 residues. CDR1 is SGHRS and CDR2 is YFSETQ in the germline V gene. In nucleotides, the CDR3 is TGCGCCAGCAGCTTGACTAGCGGAACCTACGAGCAGTACTTC. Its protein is CASSLTSGTYEQYF.

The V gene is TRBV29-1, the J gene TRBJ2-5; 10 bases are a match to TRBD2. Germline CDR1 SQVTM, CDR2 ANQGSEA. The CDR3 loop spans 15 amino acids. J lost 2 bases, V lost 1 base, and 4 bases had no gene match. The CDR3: CSVEGTSGRQETQYF. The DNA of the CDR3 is TGCAGCGTTGAAGGGACTAGCGGACGACAAGAGACCCAGTACTTC.

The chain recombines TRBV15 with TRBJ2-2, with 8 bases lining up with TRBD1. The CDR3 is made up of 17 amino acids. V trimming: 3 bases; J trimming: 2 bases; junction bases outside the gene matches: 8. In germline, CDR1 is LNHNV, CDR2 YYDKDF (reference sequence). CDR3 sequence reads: CATSRGGQVFNTGELFF. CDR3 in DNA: TGTGCCACCAGCAGGGGGGGACAGGTTTTTAACACCGGGGAGCTGTTTTTT.

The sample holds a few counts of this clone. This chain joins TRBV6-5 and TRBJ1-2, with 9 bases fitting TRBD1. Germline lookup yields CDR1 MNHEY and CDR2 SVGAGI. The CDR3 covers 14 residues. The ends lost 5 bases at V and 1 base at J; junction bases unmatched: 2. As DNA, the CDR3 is TGTGCCAGCAGTAGGGACAGGGATAACTATGGCTACACCTTC. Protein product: CASSRDRDNYGYTF.

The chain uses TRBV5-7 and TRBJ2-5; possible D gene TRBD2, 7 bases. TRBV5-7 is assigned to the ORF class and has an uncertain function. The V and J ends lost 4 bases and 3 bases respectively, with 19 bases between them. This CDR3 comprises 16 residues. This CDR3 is CASSPRGRGHEETQYF. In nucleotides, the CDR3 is TGTGCCAGCAGCCCCCGGGGGCGGGGGCATGAAGAGACCCAGTACTTC.

The CDR3 is CASSYGVRGLYEQYF. DNA of the CDR3: TGTGCCAGCAGTTACGGGGTACGGGGACTATACGAGCAGTACTTC. This chain uses TRBV6-5 with TRBJ2-7; 7 positions agree with TRBD2. Germline V CDR1 and CDR2: MNHEY, SVGAGI. The V gene end was trimmed by 2 bases and the J gene end by 4 bases; junction bases not matched to a gene: 8. This CDR3 region has 15 residues.

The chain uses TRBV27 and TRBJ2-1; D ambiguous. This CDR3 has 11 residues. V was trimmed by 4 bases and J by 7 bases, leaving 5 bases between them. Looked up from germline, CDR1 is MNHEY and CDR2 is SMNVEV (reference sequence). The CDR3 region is CASSWQNEQFF. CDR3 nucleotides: TGTGCCAGCAGTTGGCAGAATGAGCAGTTCTTC.

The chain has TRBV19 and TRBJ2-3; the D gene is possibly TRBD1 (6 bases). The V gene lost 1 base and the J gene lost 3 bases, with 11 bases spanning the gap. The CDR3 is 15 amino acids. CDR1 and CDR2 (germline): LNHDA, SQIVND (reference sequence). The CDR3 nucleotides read TGTGCCAGTAGTATAGGGGGGCAGGCGACAGATACGCAGTATTTT. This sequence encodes CASSIGGQATDTQYF.